This TCR beta chain was documented in a study of cytomegalovirus exposure and HLA in healthy donors. Both 60 Vbeta primers and 13 Jbeta primers went into the PCR. The protocol was immunoSEQ multiplex PCR, while the TCRdb copy is restricted to in-frame clones and leaves out a portion. The repertoire holds 150,000 to 200,000 clones, with 62% as singletons. Trimming cost V 5 bases and J 6 bases; bases outside gene matches: 6. Germline V gene sequence: CDR1 SNHLY, CDR2 FYNNEI. The length of the CDR3 is 13 residues. This rearrangement joins TRBV2 to TRBJ1-2, with 7 bases matching TRBD1. Sequenced material: PBMCs. The origin of this receptor is a man between 40 and 49 years old in good health and CMV-seronegative. DNA for the CDR3: TGTGCCAGCAGTTACTACGGACAGGATGGCTACACCTTC. This gives the protein CASSYYGQDGYTF.